This T cell receptor (beta chain) was identified in a study of shared clonotypes between healthy human individuals. CDR1 and CDR2 from the germline V gene are MDHEN and SYDVKM. The CDR3 covers 12 residues. Trimming pared 6 bases from V and 7 bases from J, leaving 10 bases between. Produced via immunoSEQ multiplex PCR; TCRdb's table is partial and in-frame only. The sample has some 2,500,000 clones, approximately 93% seen once; the top ten hold roughly 0.39%. The V gene is TRBV28, the J gene TRBJ1-5; D is uncertain. The TCR comes from a man younger than 30 in good health. Some clones in this sample may be carry-over from other donors' samples. Sequencing was done on a sample of naive CD4+ T cells from PBMCs. Subset noted: CD45RA+ positively selected. CDR3 sequence: CASRAASQPQHF. The CDR3 DNA follows: TGTGCCAGCAGGGCAGCCAGCCAGCCCCAGCATTTT. Full variable domain (outside the CDR3, taken from reference TRBV28 and TRBJ1-5): DVKVTQSSRYLVKRTGEKVFLECVQDMDHENMFWYRQDPGLGLRLIYFSYDVKMKEKGDIPEGYSVSREKKERFSLILESASTNQTSMYLCASRAASQPQHFGDGTRLSIL.